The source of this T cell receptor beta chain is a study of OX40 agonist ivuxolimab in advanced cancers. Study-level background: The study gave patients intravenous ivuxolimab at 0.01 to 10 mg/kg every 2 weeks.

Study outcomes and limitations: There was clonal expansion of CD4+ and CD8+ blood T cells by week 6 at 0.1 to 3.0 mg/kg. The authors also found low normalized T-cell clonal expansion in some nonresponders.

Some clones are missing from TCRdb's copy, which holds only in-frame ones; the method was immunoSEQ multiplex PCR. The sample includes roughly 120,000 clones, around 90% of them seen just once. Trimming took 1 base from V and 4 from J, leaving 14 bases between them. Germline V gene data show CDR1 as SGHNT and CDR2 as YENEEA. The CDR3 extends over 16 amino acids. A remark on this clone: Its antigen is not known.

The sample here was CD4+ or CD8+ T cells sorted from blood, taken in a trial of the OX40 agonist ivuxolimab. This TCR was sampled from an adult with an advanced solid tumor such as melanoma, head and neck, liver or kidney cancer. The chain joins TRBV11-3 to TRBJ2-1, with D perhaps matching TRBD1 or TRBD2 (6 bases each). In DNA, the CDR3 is TGTGCCAGCAGCTTAGGTTCGACTAGGGGGTACAATGAGCAGTTCTTC. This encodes CASSLGSTRGYNEQFF.